The 8 T cell receptor beta chains in this list originate from one sample, sequenced in a study of T cell repertoires in cytomegalovirus infection. TCRdb independently ran MiXCR on the reads; one entry per CDR3 protein. The data contain 250,000 or so distinct CDR3 sequences, over 15% of them singletons. Sequencing input: CD8+ T cells from PBMCs. The source of these receptors is a human donor in good health (CMV status not recorded). Some clones in this sample may be carry-over from other donors' samples.

The table lists this clonotype with many counts. J is TRBJ2-2 and V is TRBV3-1; D unresolved. Germline lookup yields CDR1 LGHDT and CDR2 YNNKEL (reference sequence). This CDR3 contains 14 residues. Trimming cost V 4 bases and J 3 bases, with 9 bases left between them. CDR3 sequence: CASSPDGHTGELFF. The CDR3 DNA sequence: TGTGCCAGCAGCCCCGACGGACACACCGGGGAGCTGTTTTTT.

On this clonotype: Being one base from a much bigger clone, this may be a read error. The chain employs TRBV7-9 and TRBJ2-7; D might be TRBD1 (5 bases). Looked up from germline, CDR1 is SEHNR and CDR2 is FQNEAQ (reference sequence). The CDR3 has 17 amino acids. CDR3 sequence reads: CASSSLDVTEVPYKQYF. The CDR3 bases are TGTGCCAGCAGCTCGCTAGATGTGACAGAAGTCCCCTACAAGCAGTACTTC.

V and J are TRBV5-5 and TRBJ1-2, with D perhaps matching TRBD1 (6 bases). Germline lookup yields CDR1 SGHKS and CDR2 YYEKEE (reference sequence). CDR3 length: 15 residues. Trimming shortened V by 4 bases and J by 3 bases, and 16 bases separated the two germline ends. The CDR3 here is CASSPDEGGYYGYTF. The CDR3, as DNA: TGTGCCAGCAGCCCGGACGAGGGGGGATACTATGGCTACACCTTC. The full variable domain, in which reference TRBV5-5 and TRBJ1-2 provide the parts outside the CDR3, is DAGVTQSPTHLIKTRGQQVTLRCSPISGHKSVSWYQQVLGQGPQFIFQYYEKEERGRGNFPDRFSARQFPNYSSELNVNALLLGDSALYLCASSPDEGGYYGYTFGSGTRLTVV.

In its sample, this clonotype was seen many times. V usage is TRBV19 and J usage is TRBJ1-2; weak D call: TRBD1 (6 bases). The CDR3 has 13 amino acids. From germline, CDR1 is LNHDA and CDR2 SQIVND (reference sequence). V lost 10 bases and J lost 0, with 12 bases in between. The CDR3 DNA reads as TGTGCCACCCGACAGGCATCTAACTATGGCTACACCTTC. The encoded protein is CATRQASNYGYTF.

Only a few counts were recorded for this clonotype. J is TRBJ2-1 and V is TRBV7-9; 9 nucleotides line up with TRBD2. CDR1 and CDR2 (germline): SEHNR, FQNEAQ (reference sequence). The CDR3 loop spans 15 amino acids. Unmatched junction bases numbered 6, after V lost 5 bases and J lost 4 bases. CDR3 protein: CASSKPSGVYNEQFF. CDR3 DNA sequence: TGTGCCAGCAGCAAACCTAGCGGGGTGTACAATGAGCAGTTCTTC.

A remark on this clonotype: A much larger clone lies one base from this, so it may be a read error. CDR3 sequence reads: CASSKRDTDTQYF. The CDR3 DNA sequence: TGTGCCAGCAGTAAGCGAGACACAGATACGCAGTATTTT. The chain joins TRBV6-4 to TRBJ2-3, with D hard to call. This CDR3 is built from 13 residues. Germline CDR1 is MRHNA and CDR2 is SNTAGT. V shed 5 bases and J shed 2 bases, with 8 bases lying between them.

This clonotype turned up a few times. This chain links TRBV29-1 with TRBJ2-5; tentative D call: TRBD2 (7 bases). This CDR3 has 11 residues. CDR1 is SQVTM and CDR2 is ANQGSEA in the germline V gene. V lost 6 bases and J lost 5, with 10 bases in between. The CDR3, as DNA: TGCAGCGTAGGGGGGGTTGAGACCCAGTACTTC. Its translation: CSVGGVETQYF. The complete variable domain, with remaining parts taken from reference TRBV29-1 and TRBJ2-5, reads SAVISQKPSRDICQRGTSLTIQCQVDSQVTMMFWYRQQPGQSLTLIATANQGSEATYESGFVIDKFPISRPNLTFSTLTVSNMSPEDSSIYLCSVGGVETQYFGPGTRLLVL.

The chain couples TRBV11-2 to TRBJ2-6, with 8 bases lining up with TRBD2. CDR3 length equals 18 residues. Germline values: CDR1 SGHAT, CDR2 FQNNGV. J gave up 1 base and V 1 base, and 6 bases lay outside the gene matches. CDR3 in amino acids: CASSLAGGPFSGANVLTF. For the CDR3, the DNA is TGTGCCAGCAGCTTAGCGGGGGGGCCATTTTCTGGGGCCAACGTCCTGACTTTC.